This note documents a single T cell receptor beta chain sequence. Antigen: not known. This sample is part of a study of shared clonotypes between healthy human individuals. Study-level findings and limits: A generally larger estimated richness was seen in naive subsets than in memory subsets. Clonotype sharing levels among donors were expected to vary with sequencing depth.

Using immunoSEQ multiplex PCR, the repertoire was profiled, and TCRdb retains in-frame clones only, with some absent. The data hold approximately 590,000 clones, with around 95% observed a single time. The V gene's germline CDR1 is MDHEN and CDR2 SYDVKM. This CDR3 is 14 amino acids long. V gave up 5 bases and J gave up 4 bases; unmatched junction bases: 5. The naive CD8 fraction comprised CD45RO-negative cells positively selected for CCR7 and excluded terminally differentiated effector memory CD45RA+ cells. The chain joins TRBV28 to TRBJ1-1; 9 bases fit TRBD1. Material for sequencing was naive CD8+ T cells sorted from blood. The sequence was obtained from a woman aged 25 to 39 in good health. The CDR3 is CASSITGGGTEAFF. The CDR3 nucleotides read TGTGCCAGCAGTATAACAGGGGGCGGCACTGAAGCTTTCTTT.